The 10 T cell receptor beta chains below were found in one sample sequenced in a study of identical twins. TCRdb itself ran the 5' RACE reads through MiXCR, one entry per CDR3 protein. Among 400,000 to 500,000 distinct CDR3 sequences, more than 13% were seen once, and the ten largest hold approximately 0.9%. These data were also filed under a second study, of yellow fever vaccine responses in identical twins.

The source material was CD4+ T cells sorted from blood. These receptors were obtained from a young woman in good health.

The table lists this clonotype with a few counts. The gene calls are TRBV28 and TRBJ2-1; possibly TRBD2 for D (8 bases). Deletions cut 11 bases from V and 0 bases from J, with 17 bases between. From germline, CDR1 is MDHEN and CDR2 SYDVKM. There are 15 residues in the CDR3. The CDR3: CAHRAGDSSYNEQFF. The CDR3 DNA follows: TGTGCCCATAGAGCGGGGGACAGCTCCTACAATGAGCAGTTCTTC.

In its sample, this clonotype was seen many times. The V call is TRBV12-3 or TRBV12-4, the J call TRBJ2-7; TRBD1 agrees at 9 bases. This CDR3 comprises 14 residues. V lost 6 bases and J lost 5; bases outside the gene matches: 8. The CDR3 spells CASSPLQGANEQYF. The CDR3 DNA sequence: TGTGCCAGCAGCCCCCTACAGGGGGCTAACGAGCAGTACTTC.

This sequence joins TRBV3-1 and TRBJ1-1; 9 positions match TRBD1. CDR1 and CDR2 (germline): LGHDT, YNNKEL (reference sequence). The CDR3 contains 14 residues. The trim removed 5 bases at V and 1 base at J, leaving 2 bases unmatched. The CDR3 DNA follows: TGTGCCAGCAGCGACAGGGGGAAGAACACTGAAGCTTTCTTT. This sequence encodes CASSDRGKNTEAFF.

In its sample, this clonotype is medium-sized. The rearrangement uses TRBV5-1 and TRBJ2-5, with 7 bases that match TRBD1. There are 15 residues in the CDR3. From germline, CDR1 is SGHRS and CDR2 YFSETQ. After removal of 0 bases from V and 3 bases from J, the junction contained 5 bases not matched to a gene. The DNA for the CDR3 is TGCGCCAGCAGCTTGGCGGGGACAGAGAAAGAGACCCAGTACTTC. Protein product: CASSLAGTEKETQYF.

The genes are TRBV7-6 and TRBJ1-5; D might be TRBD1 (5 bases). V was cut by 1 base and J by 2 bases, with 12 bases left in between. CDR3 length: 16 residues. CDR1 is SGHVS, CDR2 FNYEAQ, per germline. CDR3 in DNA: TGTGCCAGCAGCTTAGATACAGGCAGGGGCAATCAGCCCCAGCATTTT. It encodes CASSLDTGRGNQPQHF.

This clonotype has just a few counts. The chain couples TRBV7-2 to TRBJ2-7; D not resolved. The V and J ends lost 5 bases and 3 bases respectively, with 8 bases between them. The CDR3 runs 12 residues. Germline CDR1 and CDR2: SGHTA and FQGNSA. CDR3 amino acids: CASSPTIYEQYF. The DNA for the CDR3 is TGTGCCAGCAGCCCCACCATCTACGAGCAGTACTTC. The whole variable domain, filled in from reference TRBV7-2 and TRBJ2-7, reads GAGVSQSPSNKVTEKGKDVELRCDPISGHTALYWYRQSLGQGLEFLIYFQGNSAPDKSGLPSDRFSAERTGGSVSTLTIQRTQQEDSAVYLCASSPTIYEQYFGPGTRLTVT.

This clonotype was picked up a small number of times. This chain uses TRBV2 with TRBJ2-7; perhaps TRBD2 as D (5 bases). This CDR3 region has 13 residues. CDR1 SNHLY and CDR2 FYNNEI come from the germline V gene. Trimming removed 7 bases from V and 2 bases from J, with 12 bases in between. CDR3 coding DNA: TGTGCCAGCACCCAGCGGAGCACCTACGAGCAGTACTTC. This sequence encodes CASTQRSTYEQYF.

The CDR3 loop is CASSVDNLSYNEQFF. For the CDR3, the DNA is TGTGCCAGCAGCGTAGACAACCTCTCCTACAATGAGCAGTTCTTC. The J gene is TRBJ2-1, the V gene TRBV9, with D hard to call. Trimming took off 0 bases at V and 0 bases at J, with 7 bases between the two ends. The CDR3 is 15 amino acids. In germline, CDR1 is SGDLS, CDR2 YYNGEE. Full variable domain (rest looked up from reference TRBV9 and TRBJ2-1): DSGVTQTPKHLITATGQRVTLRCSPRSGDLSVYWYQQSLDQGLQFLIQYYNGEERAKGNILERFSAQQFPDLHSELNLSSLELGDSALYFCASSVDNLSYNEQFFGPGTRLTVL.

The chain carries TRBV12-3 or TRBV12-4 and TRBJ2-7; D could derive from TRBD1 or TRBD2 (5 bases each). V lost 3 bases, J lost 12 bases, and 15 bases lay in between. The CDR3 covers 12 residues. DNA of the CDR3: TGTGCCAGCAGTTTGCAACCGGGACCTTCGTACTTC. Translation gives CASSLQPGPSYF.

This clonotype was detected a few times. The chain has TRBV2 and TRBJ2-4; TRBD1 might be the D (6 bases). Germline-derived CDR1 and CDR2 are SNHLY and FYNNEI. Trimming pared 4 bases from V and 5 bases from J, leaving 12 bases between. The length of the CDR3 is 14 residues. CDR3 nucleotides: TGTGCCAGCAGTGGTGCCGAGGGGGAAAACATTCAGTACTTC. It codes for CASSGAEGENIQYF.